A selection of T cell receptor beta chains follows, all from one sample in a study of blood T cell repertoires in COVID-19. Here immunoSEQ multiplex PCR was the method, and the copy in TCRdb shows in-frame clones only, minus some. The sample yields 120,000 or so clones, 88% seen once. Sequenced: peripheral blood. The receptors shown here come from a woman between 50 and 59 years old with active or convalescent COVID-19. Each CDR3 is given with its conserved first and last residue. D genes are given only for firm matches. The listing skips clone size in some rows; elsewhere it reads once, few, many or a size class.

V gene: TRBV7-8
clone size: few
J gene: TRBJ2-5
D gene: -
CDR3 protein: CASTVLETQYF
CDR3 DNA: TGTGCCAGCACCGTCCTAGAGACCCAGTACTTC

V gene: TRBV28
clone size: -
J gene: TRBJ2-5
D gene: -
CDR3 protein: CASSLYRLGGETQYF
CDR3 DNA: TGTGCCAGCAGTTTATACAGACTAGGTGGAGAGACCCAGTACTTC

V gene: TRBV13
clone size: -
J gene: TRBJ2-1
D gene: TRBD2
CDR3 protein: CASSGGTSGRAHEQFF
CDR3 DNA: TGTGCCAGCAGCGGGGGGACTAGCGGGAGGGCCCATGAGCAGTTCTTC

V gene: TRBV13
clone size: -
J gene: TRBJ2-7
D gene: TRBD2
CDR3 protein: CASSLILAGEREQYF
CDR3 DNA: TGTGCCAGCAGCTTAATTCTAGCGGGAGAGCGCGAGCAGTACTTC

V gene: TRBV11-3
clone size: once
J gene: TRBJ2-7
D gene: TRBD2
CDR3 protein: CASSLDGSGNEQYF
CDR3 DNA: TGTGCCAGCAGCTTAGATGGAAGCGGGAACGAGCAGTACTTC

V gene: TRBV9
clone size: -
J gene: TRBJ2-1
D gene: TRBD2
CDR3 protein: CASSVSGTSGEQQFF
CDR3 DNA: TGTGCCAGCAGCGTTTCCGGGACTAGCGGGGAGCAGCAGTTCTTC

V gene: TRBV25-1
clone size: few
J gene: TRBJ1-6
D gene: -
CDR3 protein: CASSESLNSPLHF
CDR3 DNA: TGTGCCAGCAGTGAATCCCTTAATTCACCCCTCCACTTT

V gene: TRBV24-1
clone size: few
J gene: TRBJ2-1
D gene: -
CDR3 protein: CATLSGYSYNEQFF
CDR3 DNA: TGTGCCACCTTGTCGGGATATTCCTACAATGAGCAGTTCTTC

V gene: TRBV19
clone size: -
J gene: TRBJ2-7
D gene: -
CDR3 protein: CASSIKTGWKNEQYF
CDR3 DNA: TGTGCCAGTAGTATAAAAACAGGGTGGAAGAACGAGCAGTACTTC

V gene: TRBV6-2/TRBV6-3
clone size: few
J gene: TRBJ1-1
D gene: -
CDR3 protein: CASSLGQTMNTEAFF
CDR3 DNA: TGTGCCAGCAGCCTAGGACAGACGATGAACACTGAAGCTTTCTTT

V gene: TRBV30
clone size: -
J gene: TRBJ2-5
D gene: TRBD2
CDR3 protein: CAWSEELAGLETQYF
CDR3 DNA: TGTGCCTGGAGTGAAGAACTAGCGGGATTGGAGACCCAGTACTTC

V gene: TRBV28
clone size: once
J gene: TRBJ2-2
D gene: -
CDR3 protein: CASRRLIGELFF
CDR3 DNA: TGTGCCAGCAGGAGGTTGATCGGGGAGCTGTTTTTT

V gene: TRBV4-1
clone size: -
J gene: TRBJ2-5
D gene: -
CDR3 protein: CASSQERGETQYF
CDR3 DNA: TGCGCCAGCAGCCAAGAAAGGGGGGAGACCCAGTACTTC

V gene: TRBV14
clone size: -
J gene: TRBJ2-1
D gene: -
CDR3 protein: CASSRNNLQEQFF
CDR3 DNA: TGTGCCAGCAGCCGCAATAACCTACAGGAGCAGTTCTTC

V gene: TRBV5-5
clone size: -
J gene: TRBJ1-6
D gene: TRBD1
CDR3 protein: CASSLGTVNSPLHF
CDR3 DNA: TGTGCCAGCAGCCTGGGGACAGTTAATTCACCCCTCCACTTT

V gene: TRBV7-2
clone size: few
J gene: TRBJ2-7
D gene: TRBD1
CDR3 protein: CASSSGQGTENEQYF
CDR3 DNA: TGTGCCAGCAGCTCGGGACAGGGGACGGAGAACGAGCAGTACTTC

V gene: TRBV28
clone size: -
J gene: TRBJ1-2
D gene: -
CDR3 protein: CASKRGANYGYTF
CDR3 DNA: TGTGCCAGTAAAAGGGGCGCAAACTATGGCTACACCTTC

V gene: TRBV7-2
clone size: once
J gene: TRBJ1-5
D gene: -
CDR3 protein: CASTEWGGYSNQPQHF
CDR3 DNA: TGTGCCAGCACCGAGTGGGGGGGGTATAGCAATCAGCCCCAGCATTTT

V gene: TRBV9
clone size: -
J gene: TRBJ2-7
D gene: -
CDR3 protein: CASSVDTSSYEQYF
CDR3 DNA: TGTGCCAGCAGCGTAGATACTAGCAGCTACGAGCAGTACTTC

V gene: TRBV6-6
clone size: -
J gene: TRBJ2-5
D gene: -
CDR3 protein: CASSSPDMEQETQYF
CDR3 DNA: TGTGCCAGCAGTTCTCCGGACATGGAACAAGAGACCCAGTACTTC

V gene: TRBV9
clone size: -
J gene: TRBJ1-6
D gene: -
CDR3 protein: CASSSQGEYNSPLHF
CDR3 DNA: TGTGCCAGCAGTTCCCAGGGTGAATATAATTCACCCCTCCACTTT

V gene: TRBV6-4
clone size: -
J gene: TRBJ1-5
D gene: TRBD1
CDR3 protein: CASRRTQGGEQPQHF
CDR3 DNA: TGTGCCAGCAGACGTACACAGGGGGGTGAGCAGCCCCAGCATTTT

V gene: TRBV28
clone size: few
J gene: TRBJ2-5
D gene: TRBD2
CDR3 protein: CASSPNHKQREPGGTQYF
CDR3 DNA: TGTGCCAGCAGTCCCAACCATAAACAGCGGGAGCCGGGTGGGACCCAGTACTTC

V gene: TRBV29-1
clone size: -
J gene: TRBJ1-4
D gene: TRBD1
CDR3 protein: CSAGHRGQGEKLFF
CDR3 DNA: TGCAGCGCTGGTCACAGGGGGCAAGGTGAAAAACTGTTTTTT

V gene: TRBV28
clone size: -
J gene: TRBJ2-7
D gene: TRBD2
CDR3 protein: CASSLRLAGDYEQYF
CDR3 DNA: TGTGCCAGCAGTCTCCGACTAGCGGGAGACTACGAGCAGTACTTC

V gene: TRBV4-3
clone size: -
J gene: TRBJ2-2
D gene: -
CDR3 protein: CASSQEPRGNTGELFF
CDR3 DNA: TGCGCCAGCAGCCAAGAGCCCAGGGGCAACACCGGGGAGCTGTTTTTT

V gene: TRBV19
clone size: -
J gene: TRBJ2-2
D gene: TRBD1
CDR3 protein: CASSSTGDWGTGELFF
CDR3 DNA: TGTGCCAGTAGTTCCACAGGGGATTGGGGCACCGGGGAGCTGTTTTTT

V gene: TRBV3-1/TRBV3-2
clone size: -
J gene: TRBJ1-5
D gene: TRBD1
CDR3 protein: CASSQGSGAGGGPQHF
CDR3 DNA: TGTGCCAGCAGCCAAGGTTCAGGGGCAGGGGGAGGACCCCAGCATTTT

V gene: TRBV6-6
clone size: -
J gene: TRBJ1-5
D gene: -
CDR3 protein: CASRPHGVLNQPQHF
CDR3 DNA: TGTGCCAGCAGACCACATGGAGTCTTAAATCAGCCCCAGCATTTT

V gene: TRBV2
clone size: -
J gene: TRBJ2-3
D gene: TRBD1
CDR3 protein: CASTSRGDTQYF
CDR3 DNA: TGTGCCAGCACGAGCAGGGGGGATACGCAGTATTTT

V gene: TRBV28
clone size: -
J gene: TRBJ2-1
D gene: -
CDR3 protein: CASSLWGWTNNEQFF
CDR3 DNA: TGTGCCAGCAGTTTATGGGGGTGGACAAACAATGAGCAGTTCTTC

V gene: TRBV24-1
clone size: -
J gene: TRBJ2-5
D gene: -
CDR3 protein: CATSDTDMQGETQYF
CDR3 DNA: TGTGCCACCAGTGATACAGATATGCAAGGAGAGACCCAGTACTTC

V gene: TRBV7-9
clone size: -
J gene: TRBJ1-5
D gene: -
CDR3 protein: CASSLASENQPQHF
CDR3 DNA: TGTGCCAGCAGCTTAGCCTCAGAAAATCAGCCCCAGCATTTT

V gene: TRBV6-5
clone size: -
J gene: TRBJ1-1
D gene: -
CDR3 protein: CASSYNGNTEAFF
CDR3 DNA: TGTGCCAGCAGTTACAACGGGAACACTGAAGCTTTCTTT

V gene: TRBV20-1
clone size: -
J gene: TRBJ1-1
D gene: -
CDR3 protein: CSAAPQPEAFF
CDR3 DNA: TGCAGTGCTGCCCCACAACCTGAAGCTTTCTTT

V gene: TRBV28
clone size: -
J gene: TRBJ1-2
D gene: -
CDR3 protein: CASSFSVVSGYTF
CDR3 DNA: TGTGCCAGCAGTTTCAGTGTGGTCTCGGGCTACACCTTC

V gene: TRBV4-3
clone size: -
J gene: TRBJ2-5
D gene: TRBD2
CDR3 protein: CASSRGLVGETQYF
CDR3 DNA: TGCGCCAGCAGCCGCGGACTAGTGGGGGAGACCCAGTACTTC

V gene: TRBV10-3
clone size: -
J gene: TRBJ2-1
D gene: TRBD2
CDR3 protein: CAISLTSGRPTHNEQFF
CDR3 DNA: TGTGCCATCAGCCTGACTAGCGGGAGACCGACTCACAATGAGCAGTTCTTC